This TCR beta chain was recovered during a study of blood T cell repertoires in COVID-19. For the study at large: Sites across the United States, Italy and Spain contributed samples from acute and convalescent COVID-19.

In the authors' methods: Researchers report that nucleated cell counts were estimated from reference gene primer amplification. TCRdb's copy holds only in-frame clones and misses some; the assay was immunoSEQ multiplex PCR. Clone size and the V and J calls come from that table; the DNA yielded D and trimming. This table holds 55,000 to 80,000 clones, about 83% found once. This clone was counted once. The source of this sequence is a human donor in a cohort sampled during active COVID-19. Source material: peripheral blood.

As DNA, the CDR3 is TGTGCCAGCAGCGTAGTTGGGGGGGGTATAACCTTCTCCTACGAGCAGTACTTC. Translating gives CASSVVGGGITFSYEQYF. This sequence joins TRBV9 and TRBJ2-7; 7 nucleotides agree with TRBD2. The CDR3 loop spans 18 amino acids. V lost 0 bases, J lost 0 bases, and 12 bases stayed unmatched. In germline, CDR1 is SGDLS, CDR2 YYNGEE.